Each of the 7 T cell receptor beta chains below was sequenced from the same sample in a study of T cells after yellow fever vaccination. One entry per CDR3 protein, called by TCRdb with MiXCR from the 5' RACE reads. The table has tens of thousands of distinct CDR3 sequences, roughly 7.4% seen once; the top ten hold 35%. The sample in question was CD8+ T cells sorted from PBMCs, obtained around 5 days after the first yellow fever vaccination. Receptors originate from a man aged 18 to 30 who received the YFV17D yellow fever vaccine.

The CDR3, as DNA: TGCAGTGGCACCCAGGTAACTGAAGCTTTCTTT. Translated: CSGTQVTEAFF. The gene calls are TRBV20-1 and TRBJ1-1; D is unclear. The CDR3 is 11 amino acids. The ends were cut back, 7 bases at V and 5 bases at J, with 11 bases in the middle. Germline CDR1 DFQATT, CDR2 SNEGSKA (reference sequence).

This clonotype appeared many times. One end of the junction does not line up with germline, which may come from a read error. The CDR3 sequence is CASSLAGVGTEAFF. CDR3 DNA sequence: TGTGCCAGCAGCCTAGCGGGGGTAGGAACTGAAGCTTTCTTT. J is TRBJ1-1 and V is TRBV7-9, with D possibly matching TRBD1 (5 bases). CDR3 size: 14 residues. The germline V gene encodes CDR1 SEHNR and CDR2 FQNEAQ (reference sequence).

This clonotype showed up just a few times. The chain recombines TRBV7-9 with TRBJ2-5; no definite D call. Germline V CDR1 and CDR2: SEHNR, FQNEAQ (reference sequence). The CDR3 runs 14 residues. The ends were cut back, 1 base at V and 1 base at J, with 7 bases in the middle. The DNA of the CDR3 is TGTGCCAGCAGCTTAGTAGCACCCCAAGAGACCCAGTACTTC. Its protein product is CASSLVAPQETQYF.

The chain has TRBV6-1 and TRBJ1-2; D uncertain. Germline V gives CDR1 MNHNS, CDR2 SASEGT. This CDR3 has 13 residues. V dropped 6 bases and J dropped 3 bases, with 11 bases sitting between them. The CDR3 DNA is TGTGCCAGCAGGGCAGGACTATACTATGGCTACACCTTC. It specifies CASRAGLYYGYTF.

This clonotype turned up a few times. The rearrangement uses TRBV6-5 and TRBJ2-2; 7 bases are a match to TRBD2. CDR1 is MNHEY, CDR2 SVGAGI, per germline. This CDR3 is built from 16 residues. V was pared by 2 bases and J by 1 base, with 4 bases of the junction left unmatched. The CDR3, as DNA: TGTGCCAGCAGTTACGTCCCGGGGGGGAACACCGGGGAGCTGTTTTTT. Residues: CASSYVPGGNTGELFF.

This clonotype was counted only a few times. The chain recombines TRBV4-3 with TRBJ2-1, with D possibly being TRBD1 or TRBD2 (5 bases each). The CDR3 length is 15 residues. In germline, CDR1 is LGHNA, CDR2 YSLEER. The V end was cut by 4 bases, the J end by 8 bases, with 18 bases between. CDR3 DNA sequence: TGCGCCAGCAGCCCCGAAGGGGCGGGTTGGGATGAGCAGTTCTTC. This sequence encodes CASSPEGAGWDEQFF.

There are a few counts of this clonotype. This chain links TRBV4-2 with TRBJ1-5, with unresolved D. CDR1 is LGHNA, CDR2 YNFKEQ, per germline. The length of the CDR3 is 15 residues. Trimming cost V 0 bases and J 7 bases, with 13 bases left between them. Here the CDR3 DNA reads TGTGCCAGCAGCCAAGATCCAACATCCGCCCAGCCCCAGCATTTT. Encoded protein: CASSQDPTSAQPQHF.